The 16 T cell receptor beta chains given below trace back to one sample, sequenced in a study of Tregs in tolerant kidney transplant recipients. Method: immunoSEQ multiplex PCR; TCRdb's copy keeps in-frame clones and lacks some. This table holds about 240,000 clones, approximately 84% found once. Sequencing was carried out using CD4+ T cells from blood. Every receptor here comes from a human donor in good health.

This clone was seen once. CDR3 nucleotides: TGCGCCAGCAGCCCCGGGACAGGGCTAGAGACCCAGTACTTC. This translates into CASSPGTGLETQYF. The V gene is TRBV5-1, the J gene TRBJ2-5, with 9 bases that match TRBD1. The CDR3 sequence is 14 residues long. From germline, CDR1 is SGHRS and CDR2 YFSETQ. V gave up 4 bases and J gave up 4 bases; unmatched junction bases: 5. Complete variable domain (other parts from reference TRBV5-1 and TRBJ2-5): KAGVTQTPRYLIKTRGQQVTLSCSPISGHRSVSWYQQTPGQGLQFLFEYFSETQRNKGNFPGRFSGRQFSNSRSEMNVSTLELGDSALYLCASSPGTGLETQYFGPGTRLLVL.

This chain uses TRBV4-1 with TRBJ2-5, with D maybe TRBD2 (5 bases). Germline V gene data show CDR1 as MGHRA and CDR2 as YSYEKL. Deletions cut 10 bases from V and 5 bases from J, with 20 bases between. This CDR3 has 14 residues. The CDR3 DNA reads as TGCGCCACCTCCGGGGTTGGTTCTCTGGAGACCCAGTACTTC. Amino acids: CATSGVGSLETQYF.

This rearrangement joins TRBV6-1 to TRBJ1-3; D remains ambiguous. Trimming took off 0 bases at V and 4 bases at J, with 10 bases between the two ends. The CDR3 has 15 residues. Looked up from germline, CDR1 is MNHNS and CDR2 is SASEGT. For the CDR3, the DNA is TGTGCCAGCAGTGAAGCCCCCAGCCCCGGAAACACCATATATTTT. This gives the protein CASSEAPSPGNTIYF.

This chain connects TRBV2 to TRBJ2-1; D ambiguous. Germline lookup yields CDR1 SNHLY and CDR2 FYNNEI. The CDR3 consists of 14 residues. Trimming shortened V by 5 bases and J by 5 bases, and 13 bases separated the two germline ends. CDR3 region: CASSRAWTNNEQFF. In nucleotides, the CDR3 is TGTGCCAGCAGTCGTGCCTGGACCAACAATGAGCAGTTCTTC.

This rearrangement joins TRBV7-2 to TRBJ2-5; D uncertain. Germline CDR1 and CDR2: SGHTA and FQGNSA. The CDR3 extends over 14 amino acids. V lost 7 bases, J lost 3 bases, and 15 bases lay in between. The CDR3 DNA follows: TGTGCCAGCAATGGCGGAAGAATCGAAGAGACCCAGTACTTC. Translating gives CASNGGRIEETQYF.

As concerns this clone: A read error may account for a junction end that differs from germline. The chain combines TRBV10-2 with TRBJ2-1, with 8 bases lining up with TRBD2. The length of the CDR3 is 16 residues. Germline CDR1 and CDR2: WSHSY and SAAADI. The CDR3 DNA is TGCGCCGGCAGGGAACTTGCTAGCGGGCGGGATGGAGAGCAGTTCTTC. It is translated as CAGRELASGRDGEQFF.

The CDR3 DNA reads as TGCGCCAGCAGCCAAAGGGACAGGGGATGGCCCCAGCATTTT. This sequence encodes CASSQRDRGWPQHF. J is TRBJ1-5 and V is TRBV4-1; TRBD1 matches 10 bases. The germline V gene encodes CDR1 MGHRA and CDR2 YSYEKL. J was trimmed by 9 bases and V by 2 bases; bases with no gene match: 4. The CDR3 runs 14 residues.

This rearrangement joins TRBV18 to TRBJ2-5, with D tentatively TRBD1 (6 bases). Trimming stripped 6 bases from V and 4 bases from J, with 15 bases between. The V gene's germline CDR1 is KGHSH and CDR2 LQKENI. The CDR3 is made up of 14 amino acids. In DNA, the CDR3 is TGTGCCAGCTCGGCCCCAGGGGCAGGAGAGACCCAGTACTTC. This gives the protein CASSAPGAGETQYF.

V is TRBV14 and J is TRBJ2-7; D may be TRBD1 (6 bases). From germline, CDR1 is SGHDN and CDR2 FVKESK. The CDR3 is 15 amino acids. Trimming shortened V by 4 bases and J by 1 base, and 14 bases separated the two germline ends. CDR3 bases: TGTGCCAGCAGCCCCCTGAGGACAGCGTCCTACGAGCAGTACTTC. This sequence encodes CASSPLRTASYEQYF. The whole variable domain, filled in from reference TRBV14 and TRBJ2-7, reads EAGVTQFPSHSVIEKGQTVTLRCDPISGHDNLYWYRRVMGKEIKFLLHFVKESKQDESGMPNNRFLAERTGGTYSTLKVQPAELEDSGVYFCASSPLRTASYEQYFGPGTRLTVT.

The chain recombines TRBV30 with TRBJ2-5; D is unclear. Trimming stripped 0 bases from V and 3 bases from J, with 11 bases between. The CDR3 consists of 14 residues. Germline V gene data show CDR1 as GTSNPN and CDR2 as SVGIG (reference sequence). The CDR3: CAWSVKAAEETQYF. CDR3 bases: TGTGCCTGGAGTGTTAAAGCAGCCGAAGAGACCCAGTACTTC.

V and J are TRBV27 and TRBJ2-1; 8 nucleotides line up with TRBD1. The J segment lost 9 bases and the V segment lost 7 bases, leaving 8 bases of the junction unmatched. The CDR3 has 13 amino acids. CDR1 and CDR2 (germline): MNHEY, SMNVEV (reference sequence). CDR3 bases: TGTGCCAGCATGTTAGGACAGGGCGGTGAGCAGTTCTTC. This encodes CASMLGQGGEQFF.

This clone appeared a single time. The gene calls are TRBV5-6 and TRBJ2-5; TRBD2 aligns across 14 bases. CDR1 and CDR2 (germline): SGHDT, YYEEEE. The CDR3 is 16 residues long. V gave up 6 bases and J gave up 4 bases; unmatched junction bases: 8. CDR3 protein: CASNGLAGGLGETQYF. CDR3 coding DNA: TGTGCCAGCAACGGACTAGCGGGAGGTTTGGGAGAGACCCAGTACTTC.

CDR3 region: CASSRDSGYGYTF. CDR3 nucleotides: TGTGCCAGCAGCCGGGACAGTGGGTATGGCTACACCTTC. The chain carries TRBV7-9 and TRBJ1-2; TRBD1 matches 7 bases. CDR1 is SEHNR and CDR2 is FQNEAQ in the germline V gene (reference sequence). V was clipped by 5 bases and J by 5 bases; unmatched bases: 5. This CDR3 region has 13 residues.

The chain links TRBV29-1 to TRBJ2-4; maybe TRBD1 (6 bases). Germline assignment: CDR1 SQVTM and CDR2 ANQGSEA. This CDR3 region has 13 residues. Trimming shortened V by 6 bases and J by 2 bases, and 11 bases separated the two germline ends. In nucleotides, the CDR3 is TGCAGCGTCGCCAGGGGCCCCAAAAACATTCAGTACTTC. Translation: CSVARGPKNIQYF.

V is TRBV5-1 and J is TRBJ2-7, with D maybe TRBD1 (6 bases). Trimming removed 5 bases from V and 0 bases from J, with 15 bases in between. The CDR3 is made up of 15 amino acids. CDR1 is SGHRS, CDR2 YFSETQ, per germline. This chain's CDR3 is CASSFDRSASYEQYF. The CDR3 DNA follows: TGCGCCAGCAGTTTTGACAGGAGTGCCTCCTACGAGCAGTACTTC.

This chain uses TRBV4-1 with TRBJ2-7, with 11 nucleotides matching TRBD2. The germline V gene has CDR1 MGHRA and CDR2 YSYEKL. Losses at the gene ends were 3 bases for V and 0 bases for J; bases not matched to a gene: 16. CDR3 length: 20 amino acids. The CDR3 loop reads CASSHPAGGLADYSSYEQYF. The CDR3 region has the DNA TGCGCCAGCAGCCACCCTGCGGGGGGACTAGCGGACTATAGCTCCTACGAGCAGTACTTC.